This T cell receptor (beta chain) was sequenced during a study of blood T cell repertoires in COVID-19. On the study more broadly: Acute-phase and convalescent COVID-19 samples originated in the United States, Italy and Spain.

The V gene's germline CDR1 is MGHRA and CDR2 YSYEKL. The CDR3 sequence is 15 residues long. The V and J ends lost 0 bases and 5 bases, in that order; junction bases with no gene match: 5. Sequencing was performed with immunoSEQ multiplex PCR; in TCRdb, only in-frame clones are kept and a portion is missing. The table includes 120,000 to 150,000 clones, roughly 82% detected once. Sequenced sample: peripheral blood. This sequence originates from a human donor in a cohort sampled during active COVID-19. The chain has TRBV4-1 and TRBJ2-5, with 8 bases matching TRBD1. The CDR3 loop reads CASSQESDRVETQYF. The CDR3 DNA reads TGCGCCAGCAGCCAAGAATCGGACAGGGTGGAGACCCAGTACTTC.